The next 23 T cell receptor beta chains were all read from a single sample in a study of T cell clones after liver transplantation. Libraries were prepared by immunoSEQ multiplex PCR; TCRdb keeps only in-frame clonotypes and omits some of them. Of 65,000 to 70,000 clones in the sample, nearly 95% were seen once. The sample here was CD4+ T cells from blood, taken 25 months after liver transplant. These receptors were obtained from a human patient who received a liver transplant. A share of the T cells may be of graft donor origin.

The gene calls are TRBV7-2 and TRBJ2-7; D unresolved. Germline V gives CDR1 SGHTA, CDR2 FQGNSA. The CDR3 has 15 residues. The germline V and J ends were trimmed by 5 bases and 0 bases, with 14 bases remaining between them. The CDR3, as DNA: TGTGCCAGCAGCGTAACGGCGTCAAGCTCCTACGAGCAGTACTTC. Protein sequence: CASSVTASSSYEQYF.

This clone showed up just a few times. The V and J genes are TRBV29-1 and TRBJ2-1, with 13 nucleotides matching TRBD2. V lost 7 bases, J lost 9 bases, and 21 bases stayed unmatched. Per germline, CDR1 SQVTM and CDR2 ANQGSEA. CDR3 length: 18 residues. CDR3 sequence reads: CSAQGLAGVGVAKGEQFF. Written as DNA, the CDR3 is TGCAGCGCACAAGGACTAGCGGGAGTAGGGGTGGCAAAGGGTGAGCAGTTCTTC.

The chain's CDR3 is CASSSLFGGSYEQYF. The CDR3 nucleotides read TGTGCCAGCAGCTCCCTTTTCGGGGGATCCTACGAGCAGTACTTC. V is TRBV7-8 and J is TRBJ2-7; D may be TRBD2 (6 bases). From germline, CDR1 is SGHVS and CDR2 FQNEAQ. Deletions cut 4 bases from V and 1 base from J, with 14 bases between. The CDR3 length is 15 residues.

The rearrangement uses TRBV5-1 and TRBJ1-2; TRBD1 agrees at 9 bases. From germline, CDR1 is SGHRS and CDR2 YFSETQ. The CDR3 length is 17 residues. The V segment lost 4 bases and the J segment 8 bases; nucleotides outside the gene matches: 18. CDR3 nucleotide sequence: TGCGCCAGCAGCCCTACGGCCTTTAGGGACAGGGAAGACGGCTACACCTTC. It specifies CASSPTAFRDREDGYTF.

Only one count was recorded for this clone. This chain connects TRBV10-3 to TRBJ2-2; 9 nucleotides agree with TRBD1. CDR1 and CDR2 from the germline V gene are ENHRY and SYGVKD. This CDR3 is 16 amino acids long. Trimming removed 6 bases from V and 3 bases from J; junction bases left unmatched: 8. CDR3 DNA: TGTGCCATCAGCGAACAGGGGGCGCTTGACACCGGGGAGCTGTTTTTT. Translated: CAISEQGALDTGELFF.

This chain connects TRBV20-1 to TRBJ2-7; possibly TRBD1 for D (5 bases). The V gene lost 5 bases and the J gene lost 6 bases, with 11 bases spanning the gap. Per the germline V gene, CDR1 is DFQATT and CDR2 is SNEGSKA (reference sequence). The CDR3 length is 11 residues. CDR3 sequence reads: CSAAQGVEQYF. The DNA for the CDR3 is TGCAGTGCTGCCCAAGGGGTCGAGCAGTACTTC.

The V and J genes are TRBV2 and TRBJ2-7; tentatively, D is TRBD1 or TRBD2 (6 bases each). The CDR3 is 15 amino acids. Germline V CDR1 and CDR2: SNHLY, FYNNEI. Trimming cost V 3 bases and J 5 bases, with 17 bases left between them. This CDR3 is CASSERRRRGHEQYF. CDR3 nucleotides: TGTGCCAGCAGTGAGAGGCGACGCCGGGGGCACGAGCAGTACTTC.

The V and J genes are TRBV2 and TRBJ2-1; 11 bases agree with TRBD2. This CDR3 spans 15 amino acids. The junction had 5 bases not matched to a gene; V was cut back by 6 bases and J by 4 bases. Germline CDR1 is SNHLY and CDR2 is FYNNEI. In nucleotides, the CDR3 is TGTGCCAGCAGGACCGGGACTAGCGGTTACAATGAGCAGTTCTTC. Translating it yields CASRTGTSGYNEQFF.

The J gene is TRBJ2-5, the V gene TRBV6-4; D gene uncertain. The CDR3 has 13 amino acids. The germline V gene encodes CDR1 MRHNA and CDR2 SNTAGT. Trimming cost V 2 bases and J 0 bases, with 4 bases left between them. CDR3 protein: CASSDHYQETQYF. For the CDR3, the DNA is TGTGCCAGCAGTGACCATTACCAAGAGACCCAGTACTTC.

V and J are TRBV6-5 and TRBJ2-7; TRBD1 matches at 10 bases. This CDR3 spans 15 amino acids. V lost 2 bases, J lost 4 bases, and 5 bases stayed unmatched. From germline, CDR1 is MNHEY and CDR2 SVGAGI. The CDR3 region has the DNA TGTGCCAGCAGTTACACTCGGGACAGGGGTTACGAGCAGTACTTC. As protein: CASSYTRDRGYEQYF.

The rearrangement links TRBV10-1 to TRBJ2-2, with 7 positions matching TRBD2. Trimming cost V 5 bases and J 3 bases; bases outside gene matches: 9. The CDR3 spans 16 residues. Germline-derived CDR1 and CDR2 are WNHNN and SYGVQD (reference sequence). CDR3 nucleotide sequence: TGCGCCAGCAGTCCTTTGGGGGAGGGTCACACCGGGGAGCTGTTTTTT. It is translated as CASSPLGEGHTGELFF.

V gene TRBV5-1 combines with J gene TRBJ1-4; perhaps TRBD1 as D (5 bases). V lost 3 bases, J lost 7 bases, and 10 bases lay in between. The germline CDR1 and CDR2 sequences are SGHRS and YFSETQ. The CDR3 spans 13 residues. CDR3 region: CASSSQGVEKLFF. The CDR3 DNA sequence: TGCGCCAGCAGCTCGCAGGGAGTTGAAAAACTGTTTTTT. The variable domain in full, completed from reference TRBV5-1 and TRBJ1-4, reads KAGVTQTPRYLIKTRGQQVTLSCSPISGHRSVSWYQQTPGQGLQFLFEYFSETQRNKGNFPGRFSGRQFSNSRSEMNVSTLELGDSALYLCASSSQGVEKLFFGSGTQLSVL.

The chain recombines TRBV7-8 with TRBJ1-2; possible D gene TRBD1, 5 bases. This CDR3 is 15 amino acids long. Germline CDR1 and CDR2: SGHVS and FQNEAQ. V was clipped by 3 bases and J by 4 bases, with 15 bases between them. The CDR3 bases are TGTGCCAGCAGCTTTCGTGGGGGAAGTTTCTATGGCTACACCTTC. Translating gives CASSFRGGSFYGYTF.

The chain combines TRBV27 with TRBJ2-3; perhaps TRBD1 as D (6 bases). CDR3 length: 13 amino acids. Trimming cost V 5 bases and J 5 bases, with 11 bases left between them. CDR1 is MNHEY and CDR2 is SMNVEV in the germline V gene (reference sequence). The CDR3 loop reads CASSKTGRDTQYF. The CDR3 coding sequence is TGTGCCAGCAGTAAAACAGGGAGAGATACGCAGTATTTT.

The rearrangement joins TRBV2 to TRBJ1-1, with 7 bases identical to TRBD1. This CDR3 has 15 amino acids. The V and J ends lost 6 bases and 8 bases, in that order; junction bases with no gene match: 15. Germline CDR1 reads SNHLY; CDR2 reads FYNNEI. CDR3 nucleotide sequence: TGTGCCAGCAGCCAGGGGGAAGGACAGGCCACCGAAGCTTTCTTT. Its translation: CASSQGEGQATEAFF.

The chain employs TRBV9 and TRBJ1-3; D is undetermined. CDR1 is SGDLS and CDR2 is YYNGEE in the germline V gene. The CDR3 is 16 residues long. The V and J ends lost 0 bases and 2 bases respectively, with 12 bases between them. This CDR3 is CASSVGGGHAGNTIYF. The CDR3 nucleotides read TGTGCCAGCAGCGTAGGAGGAGGGCATGCTGGAAACACCATATATTTT. Variable domain in full (rest from reference TRBV9 and TRBJ1-3): DSGVTQTPKHLITATGQRVTLRCSPRSGDLSVYWYQQSLDQGLQFLIQYYNGEERAKGNILERFSAQQFPDLHSELNLSSLELGDSALYFCASSVGGGHAGNTIYFGEGSWLTVV.

Written as DNA, the CDR3 is TGCGCCAGCAGCGTTCGGGCAGGGGATACCGGGGAGCTGTTTTTT. It specifies CASSVRAGDTGELFF. The chain recombines TRBV5-1 with TRBJ2-2; the D gene is possibly TRBD1 (6 bases). CDR3 size: 15 residues. Trimming cost V 4 bases and J 5 bases, with 15 bases left between them. Germline V CDR1 and CDR2: SGHRS, YFSETQ.

The V and J genes are TRBV7-9 and TRBJ1-2; D is unclear. The V end was cut by 3 bases, the J end by 4 bases, with 18 bases between. Per germline, CDR1 SEHNR and CDR2 FQNEAQ (reference sequence). This CDR3 region has 16 residues. CDR3 in amino acids: CASSFGPSSPIYGYTF. In DNA form, the CDR3 reads TGTGCCAGCAGCTTTGGACCGTCCTCCCCTATCTATGGCTACACCTTC. Filled out from reference TRBV7-9 and TRBJ1-2, the complete variable domain reads DTGVSQNPRHKITKRGQNVTFRCDPISEHNRLYWYRQTLGQGPEFLTYFQNEAQLEKSRLLSDRFSAERPKGSFSTLEIQRTEQGDSAMYLCASSFGPSSPIYGYTFGSGTRLTVV.

The V and J genes are TRBV6-1 and TRBJ2-5; the match to TRBD2 covers 8 bases. Per germline, CDR1 MNHNS and CDR2 SASEGT. Trimming removed 2 bases from V and 3 bases from J; junction bases left unmatched: 17. The CDR3 length is 19 residues. The CDR3 spells CASSEIAGLGSSGEETQYF. The CDR3 DNA follows: TGTGCCAGCAGTGAAATAGCGGGGCTTGGTTCTAGCGGAGAAGAGACCCAGTACTTC.

To note about this clone: This sample also contains other DNA sequences that code for the same CDR3. V usage is TRBV29-1 and J usage is TRBJ2-7, with D possibly TRBD1 on 6 matching bases. The CDR3 has 11 residues. Trimming shortened V by 6 bases and J by 1 base, and 7 bases separated the two germline ends. Per the germline V gene, CDR1 is SQVTM and CDR2 is ANQGSEA. The CDR3 DNA is TGCAGCGTCGGACAGTCCTACGAGCAGTACTTC. This codes for CSVGQSYEQYF.

This clone has a single count. This chain links TRBV5-1 with TRBJ2-7; 10 nucleotides line up with TRBD2. After removal of 0 bases from V and 3 bases from J, the junction contained 3 bases not matched to a gene. The CDR3 consists of 15 residues. Germline values: CDR1 SGHRS, CDR2 YFSETQ. CDR3 amino acids: CASSLGGTSDYEQYF. CDR3 in DNA: TGCGCCAGCAGCTTGGGCGGGACTAGCGACTACGAGCAGTACTTC.

The genes are TRBV18 and TRBJ1-5; possibly TRBD1 for D (5 bases). Per the germline V gene, CDR1 is KGHSH and CDR2 is LQKENI. V dropped 2 bases and J dropped 3 bases, with 11 bases sitting between them. The CDR3 spans 15 residues. The DNA for the CDR3 is TGTGCCAGCTCACCAACGAGGGGCAACAATCAGCCCCAGCATTTT. It is translated as CASSPTRGNNQPQHF.

V and J are TRBV7-2 and TRBJ2-4, with a tentative D call TRBD2 (6 bases). CDR1 is SGHTA, CDR2 FQGNSA, per germline. CDR3 length: 16 residues. The V end lost 5 bases, the J end lost 0 bases, and 14 bases lay between the germline ends. CDR3 in DNA: TGTGCCAGCAGCCCGCGGGGAAGGGTAGCCAAAAACATTCAGTACTTC. Translation gives CASSPRGRVAKNIQYF. Looking up the rest from reference TRBV7-2 and TRBJ2-4 gives the full variable domain: GAGVSQSPSNKVTEKGKDVELRCDPISGHTALYWYRQSLGQGLEFLIYFQGNSAPDKSGLPSDRFSAERTGGSVSTLTIQRTQQEDSAVYLCASSPRGRVAKNIQYFGAGTRLSVL.